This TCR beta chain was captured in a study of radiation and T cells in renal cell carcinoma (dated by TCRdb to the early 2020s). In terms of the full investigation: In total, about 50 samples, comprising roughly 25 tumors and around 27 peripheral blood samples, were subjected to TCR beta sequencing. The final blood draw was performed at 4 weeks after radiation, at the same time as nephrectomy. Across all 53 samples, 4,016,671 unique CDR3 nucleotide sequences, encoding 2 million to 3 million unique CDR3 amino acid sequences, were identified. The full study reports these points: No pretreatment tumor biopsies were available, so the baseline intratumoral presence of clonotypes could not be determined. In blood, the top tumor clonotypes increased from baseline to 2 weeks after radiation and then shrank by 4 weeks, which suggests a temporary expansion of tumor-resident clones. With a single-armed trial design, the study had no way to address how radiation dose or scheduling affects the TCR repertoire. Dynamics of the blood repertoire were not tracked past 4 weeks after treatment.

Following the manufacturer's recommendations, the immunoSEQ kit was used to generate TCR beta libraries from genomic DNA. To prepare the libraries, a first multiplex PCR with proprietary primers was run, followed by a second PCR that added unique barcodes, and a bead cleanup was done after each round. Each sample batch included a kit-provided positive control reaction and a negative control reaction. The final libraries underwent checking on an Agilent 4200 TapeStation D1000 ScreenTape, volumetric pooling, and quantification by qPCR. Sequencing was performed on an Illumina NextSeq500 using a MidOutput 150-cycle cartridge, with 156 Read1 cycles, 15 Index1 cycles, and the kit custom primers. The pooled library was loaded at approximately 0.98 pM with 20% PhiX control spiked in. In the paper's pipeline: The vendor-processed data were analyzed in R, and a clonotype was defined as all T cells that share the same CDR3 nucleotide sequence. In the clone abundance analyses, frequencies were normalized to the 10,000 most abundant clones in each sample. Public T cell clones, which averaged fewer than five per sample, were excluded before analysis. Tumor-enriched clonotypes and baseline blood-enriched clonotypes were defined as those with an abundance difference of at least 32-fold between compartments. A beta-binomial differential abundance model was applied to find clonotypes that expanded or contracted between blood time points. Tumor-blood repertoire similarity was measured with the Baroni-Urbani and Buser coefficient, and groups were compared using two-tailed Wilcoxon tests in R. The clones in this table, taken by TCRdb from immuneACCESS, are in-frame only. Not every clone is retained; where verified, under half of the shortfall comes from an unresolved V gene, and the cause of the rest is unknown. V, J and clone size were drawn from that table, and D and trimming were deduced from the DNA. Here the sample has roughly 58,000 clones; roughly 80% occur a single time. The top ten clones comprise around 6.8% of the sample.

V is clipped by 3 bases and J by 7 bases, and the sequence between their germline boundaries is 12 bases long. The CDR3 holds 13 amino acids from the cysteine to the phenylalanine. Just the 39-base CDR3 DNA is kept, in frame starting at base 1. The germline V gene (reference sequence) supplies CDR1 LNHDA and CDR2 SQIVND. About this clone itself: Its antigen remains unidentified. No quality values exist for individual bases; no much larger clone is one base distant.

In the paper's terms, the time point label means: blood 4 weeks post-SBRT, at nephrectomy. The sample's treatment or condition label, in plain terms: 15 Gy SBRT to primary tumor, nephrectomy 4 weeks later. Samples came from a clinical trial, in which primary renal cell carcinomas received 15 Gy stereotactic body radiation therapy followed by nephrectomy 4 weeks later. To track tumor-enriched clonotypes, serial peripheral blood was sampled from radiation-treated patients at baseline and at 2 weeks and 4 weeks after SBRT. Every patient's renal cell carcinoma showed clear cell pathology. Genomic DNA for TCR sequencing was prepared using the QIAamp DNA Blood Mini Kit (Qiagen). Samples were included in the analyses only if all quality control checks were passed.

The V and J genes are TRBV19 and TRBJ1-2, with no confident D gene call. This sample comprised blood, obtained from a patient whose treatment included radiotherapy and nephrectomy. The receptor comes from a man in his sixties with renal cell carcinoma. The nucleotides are TGTGCCAGTAGTATTCAGACTTGGGGTGGCTACACCTTC. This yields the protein CASSIQTWGGYTF. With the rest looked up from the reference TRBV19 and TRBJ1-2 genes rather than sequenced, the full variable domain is DGGITQSPKYLFRKEGQNVTLSCEQNLNHDAMYWYRQDPGQGLRLIYYSQIVNDFQKGDIAEGYSVSREKKESFPLTVTSAQKNPTAFYLCASSIQTWGGYTFGSGTRLTVV.